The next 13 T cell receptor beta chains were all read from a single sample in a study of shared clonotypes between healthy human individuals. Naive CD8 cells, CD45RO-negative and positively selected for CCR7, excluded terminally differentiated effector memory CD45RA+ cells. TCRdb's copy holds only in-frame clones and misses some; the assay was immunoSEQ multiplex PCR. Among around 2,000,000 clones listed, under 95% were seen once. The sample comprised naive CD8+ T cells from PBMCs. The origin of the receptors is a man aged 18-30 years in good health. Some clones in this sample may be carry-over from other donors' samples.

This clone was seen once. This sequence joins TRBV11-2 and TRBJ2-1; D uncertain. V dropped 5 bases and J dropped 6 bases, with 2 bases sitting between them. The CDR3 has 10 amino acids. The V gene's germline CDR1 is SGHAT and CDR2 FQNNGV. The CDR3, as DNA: TGTGCCAGCAGCATCAATGAGCAGTTCTTC. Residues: CASSINEQFF.

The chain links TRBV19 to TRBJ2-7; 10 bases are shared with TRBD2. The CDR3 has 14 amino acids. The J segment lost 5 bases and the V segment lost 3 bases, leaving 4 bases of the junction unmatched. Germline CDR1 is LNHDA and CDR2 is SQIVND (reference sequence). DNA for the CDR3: TGTGCCAGTAGTATCCTAGCGGGAGCCCACGAGCAGTACTTC. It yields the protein CASSILAGAHEQYF.

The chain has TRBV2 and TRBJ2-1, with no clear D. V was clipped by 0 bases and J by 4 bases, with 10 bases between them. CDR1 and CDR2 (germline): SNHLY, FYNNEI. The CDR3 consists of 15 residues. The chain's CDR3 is CASSEATTFYNEQFF. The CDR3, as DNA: TGTGCCAGCAGTGAAGCTACCACCTTTTACAATGAGCAGTTCTTC.

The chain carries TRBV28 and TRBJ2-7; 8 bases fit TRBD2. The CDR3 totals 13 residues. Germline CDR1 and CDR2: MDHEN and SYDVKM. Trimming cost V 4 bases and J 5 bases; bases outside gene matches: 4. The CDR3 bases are TGTGCCAGCAGTTCCGGGACTAGACACGAGCAGTACTTC. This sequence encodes CASSSGTRHEQYF.

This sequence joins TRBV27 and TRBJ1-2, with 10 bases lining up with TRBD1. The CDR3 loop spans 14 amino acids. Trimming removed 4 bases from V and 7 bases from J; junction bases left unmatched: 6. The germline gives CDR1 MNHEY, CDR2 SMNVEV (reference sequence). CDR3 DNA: TGTGCCAGCAGTTATGCCGGACAGGGGGTTGGCTACACCTTC. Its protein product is CASSYAGQGVGYTF.

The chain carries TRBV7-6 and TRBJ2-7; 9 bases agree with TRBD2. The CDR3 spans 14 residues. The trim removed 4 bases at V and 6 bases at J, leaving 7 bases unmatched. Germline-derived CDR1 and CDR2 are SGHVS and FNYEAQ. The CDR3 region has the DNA TGTGCCAGCAGCTCCGTAGCGGGAGCATCCGAGCAGTACTTC. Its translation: CASSSVAGASEQYF.

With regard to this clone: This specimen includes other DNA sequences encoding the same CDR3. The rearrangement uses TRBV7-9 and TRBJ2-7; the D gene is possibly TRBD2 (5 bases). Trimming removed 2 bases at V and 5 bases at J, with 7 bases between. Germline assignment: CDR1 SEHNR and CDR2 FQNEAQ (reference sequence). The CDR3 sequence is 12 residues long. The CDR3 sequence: CASSLISDEQYF. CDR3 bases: TGTGCCAGCAGCTTAATTAGCGACGAGCAGTACTTC.

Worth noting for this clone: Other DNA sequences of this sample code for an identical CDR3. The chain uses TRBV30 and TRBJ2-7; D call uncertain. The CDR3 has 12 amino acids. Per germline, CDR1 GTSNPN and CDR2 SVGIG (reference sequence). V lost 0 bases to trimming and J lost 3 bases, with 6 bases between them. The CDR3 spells CAWSVGIYEQYF. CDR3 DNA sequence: TGTGCCTGGAGTGTGGGGATCTACGAGCAGTACTTC.

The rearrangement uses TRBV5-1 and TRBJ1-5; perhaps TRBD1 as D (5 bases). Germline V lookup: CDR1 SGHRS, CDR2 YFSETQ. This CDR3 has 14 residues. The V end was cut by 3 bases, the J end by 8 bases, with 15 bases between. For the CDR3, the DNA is TGCGCCAGCAGCTCAGGGACGGCCGGGGAGCCCCAGCATTTT. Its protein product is CASSSGTAGEPQHF.

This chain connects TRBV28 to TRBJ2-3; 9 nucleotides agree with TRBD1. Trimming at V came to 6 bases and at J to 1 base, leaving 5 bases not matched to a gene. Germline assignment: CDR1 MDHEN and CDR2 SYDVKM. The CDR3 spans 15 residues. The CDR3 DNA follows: TGTGCCAGCAGACCCAGGACAGGGGGCACAGATACGCAGTATTTT. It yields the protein CASRPRTGGTDTQYF.

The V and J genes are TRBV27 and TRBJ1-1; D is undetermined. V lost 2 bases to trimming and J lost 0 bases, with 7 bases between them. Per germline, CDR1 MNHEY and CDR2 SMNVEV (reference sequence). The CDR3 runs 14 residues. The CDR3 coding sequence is TGTGCCAGCAGTTTAACCCCCATGAACACTGAAGCTTTCTTT. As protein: CASSLTPMNTEAFF.

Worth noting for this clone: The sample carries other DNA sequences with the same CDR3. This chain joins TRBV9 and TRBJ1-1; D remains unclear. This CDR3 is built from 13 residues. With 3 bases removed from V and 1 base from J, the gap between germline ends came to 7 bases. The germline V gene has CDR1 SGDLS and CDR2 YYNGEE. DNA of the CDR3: TGTGCCAGCAGCGCCCGTGGGAACACTGAAGCTTTCTTT. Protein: CASSARGNTEAFF. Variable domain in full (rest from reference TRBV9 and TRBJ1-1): DSGVTQTPKHLITATGQRVTLRCSPRSGDLSVYWYQQSLDQGLQFLIQYYNGEERAKGNILERFSAQQFPDLHSELNLSSLELGDSALYFCASSARGNTEAFFGQGTRLTVV.

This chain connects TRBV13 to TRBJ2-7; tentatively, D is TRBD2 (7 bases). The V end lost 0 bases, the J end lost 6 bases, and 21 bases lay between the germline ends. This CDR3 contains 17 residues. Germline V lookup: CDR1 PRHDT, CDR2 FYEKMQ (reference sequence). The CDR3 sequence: CASSLGGSGPRGPEQYF. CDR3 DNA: TGTGCCAGCAGCTTAGGGGGTAGCGGGCCCCGGGGGCCCGAGCAGTACTTC.